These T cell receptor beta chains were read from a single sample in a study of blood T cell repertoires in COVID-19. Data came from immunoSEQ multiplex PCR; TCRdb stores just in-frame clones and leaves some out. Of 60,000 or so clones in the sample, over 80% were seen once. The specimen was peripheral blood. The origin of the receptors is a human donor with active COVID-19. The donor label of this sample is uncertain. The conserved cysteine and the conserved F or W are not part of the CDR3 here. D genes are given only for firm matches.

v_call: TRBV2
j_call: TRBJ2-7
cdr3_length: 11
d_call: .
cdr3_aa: ASSESYSYEQY

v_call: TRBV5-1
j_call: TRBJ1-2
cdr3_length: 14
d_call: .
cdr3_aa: ASSPGGTSPNYGYT

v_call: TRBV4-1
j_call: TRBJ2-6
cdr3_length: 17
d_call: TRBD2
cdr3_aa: ASSHIGLADISGANVLT

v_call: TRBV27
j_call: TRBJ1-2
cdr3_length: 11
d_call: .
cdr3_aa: ASSLMAGYGYT

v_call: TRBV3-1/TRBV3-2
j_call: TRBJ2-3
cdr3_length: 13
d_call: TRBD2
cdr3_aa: ASSPAGGRTDTQY

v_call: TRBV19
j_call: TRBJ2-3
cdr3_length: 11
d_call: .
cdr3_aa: ASSIAGADTQY

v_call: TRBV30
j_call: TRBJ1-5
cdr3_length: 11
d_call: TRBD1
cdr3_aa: AWSGTGDQPQH

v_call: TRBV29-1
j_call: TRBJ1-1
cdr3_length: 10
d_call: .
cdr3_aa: SVKQALTEAF

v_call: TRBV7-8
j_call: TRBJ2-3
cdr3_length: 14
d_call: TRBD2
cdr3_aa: ASSISGGPSTDTQY

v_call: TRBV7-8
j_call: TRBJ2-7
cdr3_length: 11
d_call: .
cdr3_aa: ASSPDSSYEQY

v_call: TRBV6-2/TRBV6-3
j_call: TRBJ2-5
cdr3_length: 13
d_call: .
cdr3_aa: ASSYTRDNQETQY

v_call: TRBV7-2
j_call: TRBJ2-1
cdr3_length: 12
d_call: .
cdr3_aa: ASSASGRRYEQF

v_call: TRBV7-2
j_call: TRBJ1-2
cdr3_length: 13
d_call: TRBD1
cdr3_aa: ASSLGRTGENGYT

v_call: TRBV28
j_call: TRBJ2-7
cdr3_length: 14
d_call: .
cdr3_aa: ASSPGGAETSYEQY

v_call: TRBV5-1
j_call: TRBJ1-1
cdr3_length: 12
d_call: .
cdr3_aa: ASSSGGGDTEAF

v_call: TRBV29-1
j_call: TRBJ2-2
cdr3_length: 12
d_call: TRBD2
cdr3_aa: SGGLAGELGELF

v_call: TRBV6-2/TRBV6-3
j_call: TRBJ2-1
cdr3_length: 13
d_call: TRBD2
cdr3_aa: ASSNLAETYNEQF

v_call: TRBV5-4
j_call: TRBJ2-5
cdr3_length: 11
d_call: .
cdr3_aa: ASSAGSGETQY

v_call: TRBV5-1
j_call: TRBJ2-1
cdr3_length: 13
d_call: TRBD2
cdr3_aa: ASSLTSGSRNEQF

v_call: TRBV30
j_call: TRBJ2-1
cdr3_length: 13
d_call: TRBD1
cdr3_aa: AWFLRDRGNNEQF

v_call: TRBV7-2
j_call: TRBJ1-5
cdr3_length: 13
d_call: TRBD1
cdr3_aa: ASSSDRGRVQPQH

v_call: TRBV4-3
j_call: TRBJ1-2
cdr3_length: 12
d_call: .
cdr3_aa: ASSQEGGGYGYT

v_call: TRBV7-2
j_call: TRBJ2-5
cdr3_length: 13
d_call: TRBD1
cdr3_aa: ASSLGTGDRETQY

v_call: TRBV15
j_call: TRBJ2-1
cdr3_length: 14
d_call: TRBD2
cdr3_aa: ATSRARASGYNEQF

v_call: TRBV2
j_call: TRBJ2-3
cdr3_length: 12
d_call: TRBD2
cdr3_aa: AGSSGASTDTQY

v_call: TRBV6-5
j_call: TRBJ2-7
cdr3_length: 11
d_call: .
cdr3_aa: ASSDLGGGEQY

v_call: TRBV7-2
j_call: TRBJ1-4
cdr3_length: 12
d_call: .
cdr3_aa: ASSLRQGNEKLF

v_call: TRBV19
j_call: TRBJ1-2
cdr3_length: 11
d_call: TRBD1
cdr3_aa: ASSPGQEYGYT

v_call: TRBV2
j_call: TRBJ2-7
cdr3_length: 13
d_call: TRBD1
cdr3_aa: ASRGDRGRLYEQY

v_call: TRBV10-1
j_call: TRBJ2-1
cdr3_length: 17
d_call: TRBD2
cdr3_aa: ASSPLRTSRDRLGNEQF

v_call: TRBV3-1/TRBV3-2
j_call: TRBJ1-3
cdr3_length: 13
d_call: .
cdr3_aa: ASSQDRQGGNTIY

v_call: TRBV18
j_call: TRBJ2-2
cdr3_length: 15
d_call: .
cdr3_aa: ASSPQVAGQGTGELF

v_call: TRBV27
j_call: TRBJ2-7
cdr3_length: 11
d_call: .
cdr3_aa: ASSYRETYEQY

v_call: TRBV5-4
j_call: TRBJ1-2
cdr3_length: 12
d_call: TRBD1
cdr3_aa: ASSPAETGGGYT